The T cell receptor beta chain under discussion was sequenced for a study of graft-versus-host responses after intestinal transplantation. Germline CDR1 reads SGHRS; CDR2 reads YFSETQ. V was pared by 3 bases and J by 4 bases, with 11 bases of the junction left unmatched. This CDR3 has 17 residues. Findings and limits, study-wide: Early declines in HvG clones that occurred post-transplant were associated with peak circulating GvH clone levels.

Tissue from the graft was processed to free its intraepithelial and lamina propria lymphocytes. Measured with immunoSEQ multiplex PCR; TCRdb has only the in-frame clones, and not every one. The repertoire holds 50,000 to 75,000 clones, with 75% to 90% as singletons. A note on this clone: Its target is unknown.

This TCR was recovered from a human patient who received an intestinal transplant, so some T cells may come from the graft donor. The V call is TRBV5-1, the J call TRBJ2-5; 11 bases map to TRBD2. Material: ileum tissue, obtained 350 to 400 days after transplant. CDR3 in DNA: TGCGCCAGCAGCTGGGGGACTAGCGGAAGGGGCGGAGAGACCCAGTACTTC. Protein product: CASSWGTSGRGGETQYF.